The 26 T cell receptor beta chains reported below all come from one sample, sequenced in a study of blood T cell repertoires in COVID-19. Here immunoSEQ multiplex PCR was the method, and the copy in TCRdb shows in-frame clones only, minus some. The sample has a few hundred thousand clones, roughly 88% seen once; the top ten hold roughly 4%. Input material: PBMCs or T cells enriched from blood (not recorded which). These receptors all come from a woman aged 25-40 years who had recovered from COVID-19.

In nucleotides, the CDR3 is TGTGCCAGCGCGACAGGTTCGTCCTACGAGCAGTACTTC. It yields the protein CASATGSSYEQYF. This sequence joins TRBV6-5 and TRBJ2-7, with a possible D match to TRBD1 (6 bases). The V gene's germline CDR1 is MNHEY and CDR2 SVGAGI. The CDR3 sequence is 13 residues long. V lost 8 bases and J lost 1, with 12 bases in between.

This clone has just one count. The chain carries TRBV9 and TRBJ2-2, with D possibly matching TRBD1 (6 bases). The CDR3 sequence is 15 residues long. The V end was cut by 2 bases, the J end by 7 bases, with 15 bases between. The germline CDR1 and CDR2 sequences are SGDLS and YYNGEE. CDR3 residues: CASSVLGVGGGELFF. The CDR3 coding sequence is TGTGCCAGCAGCGTCCTCGGGGTAGGGGGCGGGGAGCTGTTTTTT.

About this clone: The same CDR3 arises from other DNA sequences in this sample as well. The chain combines TRBV30 with TRBJ1-1; the D gene is possibly TRBD1 (6 bases). This CDR3 is 12 amino acids long. CDR1 is GTSNPN and CDR2 is SVGIG in the germline V gene (reference sequence). V was trimmed by 2 bases and J by 4 bases, leaving 8 bases between them. The CDR3, as DNA: TGTGCCTGGAGTCAGGGGAGCACTGAAGCTTTCTTT. This encodes CAWSQGSTEAFF.

This sequence joins TRBV9 and TRBJ2-7; 7 bases are shared with TRBD2. The V gene's germline CDR1 is SGDLS and CDR2 YYNGEE. V shed 4 bases, J shed 2 bases, and the junction held 9 bases outside the gene matches. This CDR3 spans 15 amino acids. The CDR3 loop is CASSRGDARPYEQYF. CDR3 coding DNA: TGTGCCAGCAGCCGGGGGGACGCCCGCCCCTACGAGCAGTACTTC.

The chain has TRBV5-1 and TRBJ1-3, with TRBD1 as a possible D gene (5 bases). This CDR3 has 16 amino acids. Germline V lookup: CDR1 SGHRS, CDR2 YFSETQ. V gave up 4 bases and J gave up 2 bases, with 16 bases separating them. This CDR3 reads CASSNQGTSAGNTIYF. The CDR3 DNA sequence: TGCGCCAGCAGCAATCAGGGTACCTCAGCTGGAAACACCATATATTTT.

This chain links TRBV7-6 with TRBJ2-3; 12 nucleotides align to TRBD2. The germline V gene has CDR1 SGHVS and CDR2 FNYEAQ. The length of the CDR3 is 17 residues. V shed 0 bases and J 2 bases; nucleotides not matched to a gene: 3. The DNA of the CDR3 is TGTGCCAGCAGCTTAGCTGGACTAGCGGGGTTCACAGATACGCAGTATTTT. Amino acids: CASSLAGLAGFTDTQYF.

The rearrangement uses TRBV19 and TRBJ1-1, with D possibly TRBD1 on 6 matching bases. CDR1 LNHDA and CDR2 SQIVND come from the germline V gene (reference sequence). Between the trimmed V and J ends, which lost 6 bases and 0 bases, there was a span of 17 bases. The CDR3 sequence is 16 residues long. The CDR3 sequence is CASSALGGTMNTEAFF. The CDR3 coding sequence is TGTGCCAGTAGCGCACTAGGGGGAACCATGAACACTGAAGCTTTCTTT.

V is TRBV28 and J is TRBJ1-2; 7 bases fit TRBD1. The CDR3 length is 14 residues. Per germline, CDR1 MDHEN and CDR2 SYDVKM. The trim removed 7 bases at V and 3 bases at J, leaving 8 bases unmatched. CDR3 nucleotide sequence: TGTGCCAGCAAAACGACAGGGATCGACTATGGCTACACCTTC. This codes for CASKTTGIDYGYTF.

The chain carries TRBV7-9 and TRBJ2-3; D might be TRBD2 (6 bases). The CDR3 contains 17 residues. CDR1 and CDR2 from the germline V gene are SEHNR and FQNEAQ (reference sequence). Trimming shortened V by 3 bases and J by 4 bases, and 20 bases separated the two germline ends. This CDR3 reads CASSFPLGSGGADTQYF. CDR3 nucleotides: TGTGCCAGCAGCTTCCCCCTGGGTAGCGGAGGGGCAGATACGCAGTATTTT. Drawing the rest from reference TRBV7-9 and TRBJ2-3, the complete variable domain is DTGVSQNPRHKITKRGQNVTFRCDPISEHNRLYWYRQTLGQGPEFLTYFQNEAQLEKSRLLSDRFSAERPKGSFSTLEIQRTEQGDSAMYLCASSFPLGSGGADTQYFGPGTRLTVL.

The chain combines TRBV30 with TRBJ2-1, with D unresolved. The germline V gene has CDR1 GTSNPN and CDR2 SVGIG (reference sequence). CDR3 size: 13 residues. With 0 bases removed from V and 0 bases from J, the gap between germline ends came to 3 bases. CDR3 in DNA: TGTGCCTGGAGTGTTATCTCCTACAATGAGCAGTTCTTC. Its protein product is CAWSVISYNEQFF.

The V call is TRBV11-2, the J call TRBJ2-5; 10 bases line up with TRBD1. Unmatched junction bases numbered 3, after V lost 3 bases and J lost 2 bases. CDR3 length: 15 residues. Germline CDR1 and CDR2: SGHAT and FQNNGV. CDR3 in DNA: TGTGCCAGCAGCTTCGGACAGGGGGGACAAGAGACCCAGTACTTC. This encodes CASSFGQGGQETQYF.

V gene TRBV27 combines with J gene TRBJ1-1, with 8 bases that match TRBD1. This CDR3 is 15 amino acids long. Germline CDR1 is MNHEY and CDR2 is SMNVEV (reference sequence). The trim removed 8 bases at V and 5 bases at J, leaving 13 bases unmatched. The CDR3 loop reads CASQRDRGVGTEAFF. The CDR3 coding sequence is TGTGCCAGCCAAAGAGACAGGGGAGTAGGAACTGAAGCTTTCTTT.

V and J are TRBV4-2 and TRBJ2-1, with TRBD1 identical over 9 bases. The CDR3 runs 14 residues. CDR1 and CDR2 (germline): LGHNA, YNFKEQ. Trimming removed 4 bases from V and 7 bases from J; junction bases left unmatched: 5. CDR3 nucleotides: TGTGCCAGCAGCCTCCGGGACAGGGATAATGAGCAGTTCTTC. Translation: CASSLRDRDNEQFF.

This clone has only a few counts. This rearrangement joins TRBV7-6 to TRBJ2-1, with D hard to call. V gave up 5 bases and J gave up 2 bases, with 7 bases separating them. The germline V gene has CDR1 SGHVS and CDR2 FNYEAQ. CDR3 length: 13 residues. Written as DNA, the CDR3 is TGTGCCAGCAGCCCAAACACCTACAATGAGCAGTTCTTC. Translating it yields CASSPNTYNEQFF.

The chain joins TRBV28 to TRBJ1-4; a possible D gene is TRBD1 (6 bases). This CDR3 spans 16 amino acids. V was clipped by 6 bases and J by 0 bases, with 14 bases between them. The V gene's germline CDR1 is MDHEN and CDR2 SYDVKM. CDR3 sequence (DNA): TGTGCCAGCAGAACAGGGAAAGGCGCAACTAATGAAAAACTGTTTTTT. This encodes CASRTGKGATNEKLFF.

This chain connects TRBV28 to TRBJ2-7, with TRBD2 matching over 10 bases. The CDR3 has 16 residues. Germline loops: CDR1 MDHEN, CDR2 SYDVKM. With V trimmed by 2 bases and J by 5 bases, 9 bases remained unmatched. This CDR3 reads CASSLKLAGRSHEQYF. Here the CDR3 DNA reads TGTGCCAGCAGTTTAAAACTAGCGGGGAGATCACACGAGCAGTACTTC.

This clone has only one observation. The CDR3 reads CASSLLAGEGEQYF. In nucleotides, the CDR3 is TGTGCCAGCAGCTTGTTAGCGGGAGAGGGTGAGCAGTACTTC. The chain employs TRBV7-9 and TRBJ2-7; 9 bases are shared with TRBD2. The J segment lost 7 bases and the V segment lost 3 bases, leaving 7 bases of the junction unmatched. Germline CDR1 is SEHNR and CDR2 is FQNEAQ (reference sequence). This CDR3 is built from 14 residues.

The V gene is TRBV13, the J gene TRBJ1-6; D remains unclear. The ends were cut back, 2 bases at V and 5 bases at J, with 7 bases in the middle. Germline CDR1 reads PRHDT; CDR2 reads FYEKMQ (reference sequence). The CDR3 loop spans 14 amino acids. In DNA, the CDR3 is TGTGCCAGCAGCTTAAGCATCGATAATTCACCCCTCCACTTT. As protein: CASSLSIDNSPLHF.

The DNA of the CDR3 is TGTGCCAGCACTGAGTGGCGGACAGGCCCGAACCGCCACTTT. Amino acids: CASTEWRTGPNRHF. This chain connects TRBV28 to TRBJ1-6; 7 positions agree with TRBD1. Per the germline V gene, CDR1 is MDHEN and CDR2 is SYDVKM. The junction had 18 bases not matched to a gene; V was cut back by 7 bases and J by 18 bases. This CDR3 is built from 14 residues.

The sample holds a few counts of this clone. The rearrangement joins TRBV24-1 to TRBJ1-6; weak D call: TRBD1 (6 bases). CDR3 length: 18 residues. V lost 1 base, J lost 0 bases, and 12 bases lay in between. Germline V gives CDR1 KGHDR, CDR2 SFDVKD. CDR3: CATSDFPGQHSYNSPLHF. CDR3 DNA sequence: TGTGCCACCAGTGATTTCCCTGGACAGCACTCCTATAATTCACCCCTCCACTTT.

The chain links TRBV7-2 to TRBJ1-5; D is undetermined. This CDR3 is built from 13 residues. The V and J ends lost 8 bases and 9 bases respectively, with 17 bases between them. The germline V gene encodes CDR1 SGHTA and CDR2 FQGNSA. The CDR3 DNA follows: TGTGCCAGCCTTAAGAGTTCGACGGGGCCCCAGCATTTT. This codes for CASLKSSTGPQHF. Filled out from reference TRBV7-2 and TRBJ1-5, the complete variable domain reads GAGVSQSPSNKVTEKGKDVELRCDPISGHTALYWYRQSLGQGLEFLIYFQGNSAPDKSGLPSDRFSAERTGGSVSTLTIQRTQQEDSAVYLCASLKSSTGPQHFGDGTRLSIL.

This clone was observed a few times. The genes are TRBV7-9 and TRBJ2-3, with D possibly matching TRBD2 (5 bases). Deletions cut 0 bases from V and 4 bases from J, with 8 bases between. The CDR3 is 14 amino acids. Per germline, CDR1 SEHNR and CDR2 FQNEAQ (reference sequence). The CDR3 bases are TGTGCCAGCAGCTTAGCGGGAGCCGCAGATACGCAGTATTTT. Translating it yields CASSLAGAADTQYF.

This clone appeared once. The chain recombines TRBV7-2 with TRBJ1-2; D unclear. V gave up 2 bases and J gave up 0 bases, with 10 bases separating them. The V gene's germline CDR1 is SGHTA and CDR2 FQGNSA. The CDR3 runs 15 residues. CDR3 protein: CASSLNRAPNYGYTF. CDR3 bases: TGTGCCAGCAGCTTAAACAGAGCCCCTAACTATGGCTACACCTTC.

V and J are TRBV6-6 and TRBJ2-7; 7 nucleotides line up with TRBD2. CDR1 and CDR2 (germline): MNHNY, SVGAGI (reference sequence). V gave up 8 bases and J gave up 4 bases; unmatched junction bases: 11. CDR3 length equals 14 residues. The CDR3 bases are TGTGCCAGCTGCGACCGGGACTACCTTTACGAGCAGTACTTC. Its protein is CASCDRDYLYEQYF.

V is TRBV20-1 and J is TRBJ2-1; the D gene is possibly TRBD2 (5 bases). The V gene lost 3 bases and the J gene lost 7 bases, with 16 bases spanning the gap. The CDR3 loop spans 14 amino acids. The germline V gene encodes CDR1 DFQATT and CDR2 SNEGSKA (reference sequence). The CDR3 bases are TGCAGTGCTAGTTGGCGTCGGAGGCGGAATGAGCAGTTCTTC. The encoded protein is CSASWRRRRNEQFF.

The V gene is TRBV5-4, the J gene TRBJ2-1; D might be TRBD2 (6 bases). Germline V gene sequence: CDR1 SGHNT, CDR2 YYREEE (reference sequence). The V end lost 1 base, the J end lost 7 bases, and 18 bases lay between the germline ends. The CDR3 extends over 16 amino acids. The CDR3, as DNA: TGTGCCAGCAGCTTGTGGGGAGGATGGGGGGTGAATGAGCAGTTCTTC. It specifies CASSLWGGWGVNEQFF. Drawing the rest from reference TRBV5-4 and TRBJ2-1, the complete variable domain is ETGVTQSPTHLIKTRGQQVTLRCSSQSGHNTVSWYQQALGQGPQFIFQYYREEENGRGNFPPRFSGLQFPNYSSELNVNALELDDSALYLCASSLWGGWGVNEQFFGPGTRLTVL.